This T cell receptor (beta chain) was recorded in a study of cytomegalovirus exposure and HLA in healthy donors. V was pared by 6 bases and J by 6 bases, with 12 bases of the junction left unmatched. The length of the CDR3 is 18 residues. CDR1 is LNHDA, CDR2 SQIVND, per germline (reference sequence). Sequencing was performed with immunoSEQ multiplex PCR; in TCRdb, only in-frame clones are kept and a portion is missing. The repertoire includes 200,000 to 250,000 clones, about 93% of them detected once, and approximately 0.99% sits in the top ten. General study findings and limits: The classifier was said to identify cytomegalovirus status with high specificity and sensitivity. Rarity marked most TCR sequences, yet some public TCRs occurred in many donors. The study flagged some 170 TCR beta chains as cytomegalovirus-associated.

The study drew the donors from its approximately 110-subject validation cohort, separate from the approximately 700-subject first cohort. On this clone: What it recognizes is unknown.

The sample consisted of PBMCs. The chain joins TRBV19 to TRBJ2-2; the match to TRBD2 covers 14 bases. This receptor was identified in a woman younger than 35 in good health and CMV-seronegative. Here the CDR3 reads CASRSETGLAGVPGELFF. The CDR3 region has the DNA TGTGCCAGTAGATCGGAAACGGGACTAGCGGGAGTCCCCGGGGAGCTGTTTTTT.